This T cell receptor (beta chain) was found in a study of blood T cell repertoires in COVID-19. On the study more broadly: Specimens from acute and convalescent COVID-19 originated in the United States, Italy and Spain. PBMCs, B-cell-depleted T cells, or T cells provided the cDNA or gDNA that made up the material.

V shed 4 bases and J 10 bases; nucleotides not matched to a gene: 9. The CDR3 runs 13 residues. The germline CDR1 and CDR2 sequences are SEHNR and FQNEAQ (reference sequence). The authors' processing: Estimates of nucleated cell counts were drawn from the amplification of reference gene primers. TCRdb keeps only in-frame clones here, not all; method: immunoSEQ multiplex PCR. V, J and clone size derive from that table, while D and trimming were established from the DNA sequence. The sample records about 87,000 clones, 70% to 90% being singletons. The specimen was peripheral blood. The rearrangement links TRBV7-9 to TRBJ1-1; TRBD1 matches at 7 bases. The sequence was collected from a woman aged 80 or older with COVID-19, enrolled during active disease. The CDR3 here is CASSSRTGGGAFF. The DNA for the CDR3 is TGTGCCAGCAGCTCCCGGACAGGCGGAGGAGCTTTCTTT.